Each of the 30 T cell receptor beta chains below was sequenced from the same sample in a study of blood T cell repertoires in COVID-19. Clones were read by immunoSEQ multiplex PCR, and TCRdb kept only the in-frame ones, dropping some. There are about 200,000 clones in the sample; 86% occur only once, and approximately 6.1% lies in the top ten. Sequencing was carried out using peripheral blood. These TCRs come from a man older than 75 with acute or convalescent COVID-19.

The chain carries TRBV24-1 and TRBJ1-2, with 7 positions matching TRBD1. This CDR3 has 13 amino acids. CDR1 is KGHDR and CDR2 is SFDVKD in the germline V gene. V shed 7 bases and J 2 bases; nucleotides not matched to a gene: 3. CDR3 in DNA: TGTGCCACCAGCCCGGGACAGAACTATGGCTACACCTTC. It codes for CATSPGQNYGYTF.

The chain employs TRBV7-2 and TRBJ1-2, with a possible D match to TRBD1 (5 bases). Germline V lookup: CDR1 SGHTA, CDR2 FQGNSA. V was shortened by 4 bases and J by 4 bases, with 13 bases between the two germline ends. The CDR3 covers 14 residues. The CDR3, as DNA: TGTGCCAGCAGCTCATCGGGGGTGGCCTATGGCTACACCTTC. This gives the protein CASSSSGVAYGYTF.

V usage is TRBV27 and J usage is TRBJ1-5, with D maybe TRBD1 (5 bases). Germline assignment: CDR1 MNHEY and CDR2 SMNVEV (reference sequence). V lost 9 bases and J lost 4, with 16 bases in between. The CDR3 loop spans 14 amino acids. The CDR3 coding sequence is TGTGCCAGAAGACAGTATCTTAGAAATCAGCCCCAGCATTTT. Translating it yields CARRQYLRNQPQHF.

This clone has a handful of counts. For the CDR3, the DNA is TGTGCCAGCAGCTTTGAGCGTGCTGAAGCTTTCTTT. Residues: CASSFERAEAFF. The V and J genes are TRBV7-8 and TRBJ1-1; D not certain. The CDR3 extends over 12 amino acids. Per the germline V gene, CDR1 is SGHVS and CDR2 is FQNEAQ. V lost 3 bases to trimming and J lost 6 bases, with 8 bases between them.

The CDR3 DNA sequence: TGCAGCATTCGGGACAGGGTCCACACAGATACGCAGTATTTT. It yields the protein CSIRDRVHTDTQYF. The V and J genes are TRBV29-1 and TRBJ2-3, with 9 bases matching TRBD1. The CDR3 extends over 14 amino acids. Germline V gene data show CDR1 as SQVTM and CDR2 as ANQGSEA. V shed 8 bases, J shed 2 bases, and the junction held 8 bases outside the gene matches.

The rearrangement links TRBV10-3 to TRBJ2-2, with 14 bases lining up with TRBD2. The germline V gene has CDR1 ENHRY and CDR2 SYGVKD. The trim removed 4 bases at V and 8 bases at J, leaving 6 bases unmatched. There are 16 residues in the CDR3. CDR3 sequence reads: CAISGTGLAGAGELFF. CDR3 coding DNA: TGTGCCATCAGTGGCACGGGACTAGCGGGAGCTGGGGAGCTGTTTTTT.

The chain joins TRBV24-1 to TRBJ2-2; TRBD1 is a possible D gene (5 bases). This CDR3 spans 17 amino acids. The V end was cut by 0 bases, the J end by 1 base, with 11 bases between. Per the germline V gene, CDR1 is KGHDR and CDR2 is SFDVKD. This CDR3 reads CATSDLLGPKNTGELFF. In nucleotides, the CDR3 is TGTGCCACCAGTGATTTGCTGGGGCCCAAGAACACCGGGGAGCTGTTTTTT.

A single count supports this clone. CDR3 amino acids: CASSHWTSGRAVLEQYV. CDR3 nucleotide sequence: TGTGCCAGCAGCCACTGGACTAGCGGGAGGGCCGTGCTCGAGCAGTACGTC. J is TRBJ2-7 and V is TRBV7-9; 15 bases are a match to TRBD2. CDR1 SEHNR and CDR2 FQNEAQ come from the germline V gene (reference sequence). The trim removed 5 bases at V and 6 bases at J, leaving 11 bases unmatched. This CDR3 comprises 17 residues.

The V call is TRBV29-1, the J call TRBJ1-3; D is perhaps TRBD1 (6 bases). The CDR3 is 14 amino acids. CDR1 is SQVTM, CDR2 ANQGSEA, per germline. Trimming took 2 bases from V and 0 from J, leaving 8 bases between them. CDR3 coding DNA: TGCAGCGTTGAAAAGGGACACTCTGGAAACACCATATATTTT. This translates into CSVEKGHSGNTIYF.

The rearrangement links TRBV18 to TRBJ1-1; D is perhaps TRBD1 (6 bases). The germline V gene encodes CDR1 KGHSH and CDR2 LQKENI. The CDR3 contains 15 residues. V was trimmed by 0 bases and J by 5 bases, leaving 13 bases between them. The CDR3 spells CASSPPSPGTTEAFF. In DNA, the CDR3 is TGTGCCAGCTCACCACCGAGTCCAGGGACAACTGAAGCTTTCTTT.

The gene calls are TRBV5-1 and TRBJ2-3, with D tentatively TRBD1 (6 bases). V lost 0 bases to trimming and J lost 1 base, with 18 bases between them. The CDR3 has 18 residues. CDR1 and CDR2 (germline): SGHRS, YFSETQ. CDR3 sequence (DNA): TGCGCCAGCAGCTTGGTTGGGGGCAGGGTGAGGGGCACAGATACGCAGTATTTT. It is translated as CASSLVGGRVRGTDTQYF.

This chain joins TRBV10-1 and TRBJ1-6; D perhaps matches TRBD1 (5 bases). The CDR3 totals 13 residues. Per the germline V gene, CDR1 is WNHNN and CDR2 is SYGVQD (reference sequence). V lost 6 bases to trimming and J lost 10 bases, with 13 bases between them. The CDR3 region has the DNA TGCGCCAGCAGCGGTCAGGGAGGGTCACCCCTCCACTTT. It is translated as CASSGQGGSPLHF.

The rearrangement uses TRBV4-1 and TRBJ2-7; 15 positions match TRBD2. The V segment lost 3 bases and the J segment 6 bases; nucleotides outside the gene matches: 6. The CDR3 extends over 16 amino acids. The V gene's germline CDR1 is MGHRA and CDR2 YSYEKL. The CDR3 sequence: CASSQWTSGRAVEQYF. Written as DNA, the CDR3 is TGCGCCAGCAGCCAGTGGACTAGCGGGAGGGCGGTCGAGCAGTACTTC.

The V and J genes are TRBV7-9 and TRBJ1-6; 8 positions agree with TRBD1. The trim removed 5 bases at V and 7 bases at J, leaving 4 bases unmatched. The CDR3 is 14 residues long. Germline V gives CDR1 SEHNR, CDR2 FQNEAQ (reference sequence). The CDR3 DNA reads TGTGCCAGCAGCCTGGACAGGGCAAATTCACCCCTCCACTTT. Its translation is CASSLDRANSPLHF.

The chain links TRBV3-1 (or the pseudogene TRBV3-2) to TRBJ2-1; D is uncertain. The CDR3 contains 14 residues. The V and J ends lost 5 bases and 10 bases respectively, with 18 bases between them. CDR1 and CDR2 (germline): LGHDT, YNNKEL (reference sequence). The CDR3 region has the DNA TGTGCCAGCAGCACGCCCGCAGGCCCCCAGGAGCAGTTCTTC. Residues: CASSTPAGPQEQFF.

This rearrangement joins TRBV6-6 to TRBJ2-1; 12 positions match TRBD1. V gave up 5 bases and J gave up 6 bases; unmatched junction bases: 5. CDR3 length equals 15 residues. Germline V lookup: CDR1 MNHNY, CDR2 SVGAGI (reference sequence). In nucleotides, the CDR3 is TGTGCCAGCAGTAAGGGACAGGGGGCCTTCAATGAGCAGTTCTTC. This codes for CASSKGQGAFNEQFF.

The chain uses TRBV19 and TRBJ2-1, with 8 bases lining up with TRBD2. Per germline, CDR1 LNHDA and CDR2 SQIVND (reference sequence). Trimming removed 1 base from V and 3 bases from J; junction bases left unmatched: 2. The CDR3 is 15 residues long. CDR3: CASSIVSGNYNEQFF. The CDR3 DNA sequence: TGTGCCAGTAGTATAGTTAGCGGGAACTACAATGAGCAGTTCTTC.

CDR3: CASSQEGLSSYNEQFF. The CDR3 coding sequence is TGTGCCAGCAGCCAAGAGGGCTTGAGCTCCTACAATGAGCAGTTCTTC. The V call is TRBV3-1 (or the pseudogene TRBV3-2), the J call TRBJ2-1, with D unresolved. CDR1 and CDR2 from the germline V gene are LGHDT and YNNKEL (reference sequence). Trimming removed 0 bases at V and 0 bases at J, with 9 bases between. The CDR3 spans 16 residues.

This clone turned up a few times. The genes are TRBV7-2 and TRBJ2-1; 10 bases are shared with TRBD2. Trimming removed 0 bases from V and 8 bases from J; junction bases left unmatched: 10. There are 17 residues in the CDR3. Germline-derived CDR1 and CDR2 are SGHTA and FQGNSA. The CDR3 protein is CASSLAPTSGKRYEQFF. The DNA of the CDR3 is TGTGCCAGCAGCTTAGCCCCAACTAGCGGGAAGAGGTATGAGCAGTTCTTC.

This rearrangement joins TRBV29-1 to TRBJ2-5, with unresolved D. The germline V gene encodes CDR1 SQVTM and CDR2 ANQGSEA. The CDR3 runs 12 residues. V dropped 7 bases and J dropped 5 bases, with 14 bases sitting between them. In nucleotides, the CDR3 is TGCAGCGCCACGACATATACGGAGACCCAGTACTTC. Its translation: CSATTYTETQYF.

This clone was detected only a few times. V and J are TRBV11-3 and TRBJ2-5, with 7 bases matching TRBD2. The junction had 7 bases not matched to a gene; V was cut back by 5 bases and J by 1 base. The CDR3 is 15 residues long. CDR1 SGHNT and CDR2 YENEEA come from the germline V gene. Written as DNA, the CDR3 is TGTGCCAGCAGCCTAGGCCTAGCGGTCCAAGAGACCCAGTACTTC. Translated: CASSLGLAVQETQYF.

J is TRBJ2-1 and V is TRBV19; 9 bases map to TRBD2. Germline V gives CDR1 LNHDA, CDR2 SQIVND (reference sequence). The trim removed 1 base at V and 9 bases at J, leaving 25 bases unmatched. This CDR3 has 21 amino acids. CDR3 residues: CASSIGPGRALAGGFLSEQFF. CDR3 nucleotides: TGTGCCAGTAGTATAGGGCCGGGACGTGCTCTGGCGGGAGGGTTTTTGAGTGAGCAGTTCTTC.

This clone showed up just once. CDR3 coding DNA: TGTGCCAGCAGCTTATCTGCGGTCCAAGAGACCCAGTACTTC. It translates to CASSLSAVQETQYF. The chain joins TRBV7-3 to TRBJ2-5; D unresolved. The CDR3 is made up of 14 amino acids. The V gene's germline CDR1 is SGHTA and CDR2 FQGTGA. The V end was cut by 2 bases, the J end by 1 base, with 8 bases between.

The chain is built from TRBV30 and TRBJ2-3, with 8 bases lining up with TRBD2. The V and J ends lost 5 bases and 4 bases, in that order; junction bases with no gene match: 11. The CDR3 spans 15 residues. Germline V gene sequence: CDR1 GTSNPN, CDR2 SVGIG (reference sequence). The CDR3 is CAWGSSGRGPDTQYF. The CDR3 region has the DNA TGTGCCTGGGGCTCAAGCGGGAGAGGGCCAGATACGCAGTATTTT. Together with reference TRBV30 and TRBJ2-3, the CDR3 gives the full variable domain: SQTIHQWPATLVQPVGSPLSLECTVEGTSNPNLYWYRQAAGRGLQLLFYSVGIGQISSEVPQNLSASRPQDRQFILSSKKLLLSDSGFYLCAWGSSGRGPDTQYFGPGTRLTVL.

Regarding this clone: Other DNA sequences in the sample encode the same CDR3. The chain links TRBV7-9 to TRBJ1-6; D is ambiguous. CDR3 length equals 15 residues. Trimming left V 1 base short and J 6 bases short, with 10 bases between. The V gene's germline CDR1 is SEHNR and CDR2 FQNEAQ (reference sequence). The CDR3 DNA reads TGTGCCAGCAGCTTAGGGCCAGGTCTTAATTCACCCCTCCACTTT. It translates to CASSLGPGLNSPLHF.

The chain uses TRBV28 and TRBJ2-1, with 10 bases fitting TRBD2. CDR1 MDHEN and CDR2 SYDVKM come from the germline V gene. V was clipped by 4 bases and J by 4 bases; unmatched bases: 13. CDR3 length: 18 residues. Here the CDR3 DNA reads TGTGCCAGCAGTTCCTCTACAGCGGGAGGGAGGGGTTACAATGAGCAGTTCTTC. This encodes CASSSSTAGGRGYNEQFF.

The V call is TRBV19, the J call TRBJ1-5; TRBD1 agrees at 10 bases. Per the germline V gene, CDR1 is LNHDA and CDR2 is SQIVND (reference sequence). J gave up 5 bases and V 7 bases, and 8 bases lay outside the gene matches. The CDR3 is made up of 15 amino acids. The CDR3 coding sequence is TGTGCCAGTACCCTGGGCGGGACAGGGGATCAGCCCCAGCATTTT. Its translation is CASTLGGTGDQPQHF.

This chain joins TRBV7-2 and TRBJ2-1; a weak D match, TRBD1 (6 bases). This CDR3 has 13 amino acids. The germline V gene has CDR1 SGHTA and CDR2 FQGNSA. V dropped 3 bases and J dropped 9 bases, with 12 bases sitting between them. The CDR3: CASSFTGIGEQFF. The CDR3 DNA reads TGTGCCAGCAGCTTTACAGGGATTGGTGAGCAGTTCTTC.

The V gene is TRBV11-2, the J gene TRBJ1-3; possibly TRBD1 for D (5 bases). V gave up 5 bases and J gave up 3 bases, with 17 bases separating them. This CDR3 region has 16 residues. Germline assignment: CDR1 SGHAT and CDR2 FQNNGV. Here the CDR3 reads CASSLMQGFFGNTIYF. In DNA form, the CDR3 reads TGTGCCAGCAGCCTAATGCAGGGTTTTTTTGGAAACACCATATATTTT.

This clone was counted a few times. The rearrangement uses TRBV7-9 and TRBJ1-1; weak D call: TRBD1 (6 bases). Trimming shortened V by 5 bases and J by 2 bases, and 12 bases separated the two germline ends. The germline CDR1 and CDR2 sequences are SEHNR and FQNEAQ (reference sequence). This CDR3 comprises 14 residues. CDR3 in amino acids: CASSKRQANTEAFF. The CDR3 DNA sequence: TGTGCCAGCAGCAAACGACAGGCCAACACTGAAGCTTTCTTT.